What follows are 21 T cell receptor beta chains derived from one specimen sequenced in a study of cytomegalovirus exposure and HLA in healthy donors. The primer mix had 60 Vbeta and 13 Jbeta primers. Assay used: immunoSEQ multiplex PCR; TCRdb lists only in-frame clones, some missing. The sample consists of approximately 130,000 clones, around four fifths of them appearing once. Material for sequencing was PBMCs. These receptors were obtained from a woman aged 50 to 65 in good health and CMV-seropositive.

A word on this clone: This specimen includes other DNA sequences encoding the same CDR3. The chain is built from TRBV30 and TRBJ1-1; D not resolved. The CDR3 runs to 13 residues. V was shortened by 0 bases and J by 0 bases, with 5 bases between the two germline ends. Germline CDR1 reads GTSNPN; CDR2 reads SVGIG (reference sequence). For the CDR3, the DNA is TGTGCCTGGAGTGTACAGCTGAACACTGAAGCTTTCTTT. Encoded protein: CAWSVQLNTEAFF.

This chain's CDR3 is CASSLGASGSYEQYF. CDR3 coding DNA: TGTGCCAGCAGTTTGGGGGCTAGCGGGTCCTACGAGCAGTACTTC. The chain uses TRBV28 and TRBJ2-7; 8 nucleotides align to TRBD2. V trimming: 3 bases; J trimming: 1 base; junction bases outside the gene matches: 5. The CDR3 is 15 residues long. Germline V gene sequence: CDR1 MDHEN, CDR2 SYDVKM.

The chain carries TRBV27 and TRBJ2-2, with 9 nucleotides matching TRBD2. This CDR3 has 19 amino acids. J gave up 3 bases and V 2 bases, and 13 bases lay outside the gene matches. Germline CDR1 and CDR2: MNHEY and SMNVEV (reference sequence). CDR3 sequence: CASSLKFDGAGGYTGELFF. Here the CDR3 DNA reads TGTGCCAGCAGTTTAAAGTTCGATGGTGCGGGAGGGTACACCGGGGAGCTGTTTTTT.

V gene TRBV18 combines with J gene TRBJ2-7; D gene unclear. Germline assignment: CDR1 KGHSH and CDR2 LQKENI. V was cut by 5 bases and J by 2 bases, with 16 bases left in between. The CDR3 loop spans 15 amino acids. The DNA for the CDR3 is TGTGCCAGCTCAGCACAACCAAGAGGTACCTACGAGCAGTACTTC. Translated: CASSAQPRGTYEQYF.

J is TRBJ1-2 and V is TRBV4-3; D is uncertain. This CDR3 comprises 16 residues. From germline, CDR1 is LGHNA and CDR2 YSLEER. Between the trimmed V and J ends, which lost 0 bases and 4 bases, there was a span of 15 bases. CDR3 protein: CASSQDLGGFGYGYTF. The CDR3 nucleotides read TGCGCCAGCAGCCAAGATCTAGGAGGATTTGGCTATGGCTACACCTTC.

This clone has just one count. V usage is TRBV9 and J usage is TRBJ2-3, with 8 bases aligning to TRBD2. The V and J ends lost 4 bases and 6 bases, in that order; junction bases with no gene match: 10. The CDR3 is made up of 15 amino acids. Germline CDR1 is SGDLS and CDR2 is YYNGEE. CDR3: CASSSRRGGWDTQYF. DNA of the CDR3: TGTGCCAGCAGCTCTCGTCGGGGGGGTTGGGATACGCAGTATTTT.

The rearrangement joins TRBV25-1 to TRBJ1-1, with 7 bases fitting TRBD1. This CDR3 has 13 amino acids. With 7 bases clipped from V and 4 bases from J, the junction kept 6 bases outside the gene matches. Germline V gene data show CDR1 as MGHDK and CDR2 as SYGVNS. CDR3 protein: CASTLAGGTEAFF. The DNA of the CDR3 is TGTGCCAGCACCTTGGCAGGGGGCACTGAAGCTTTCTTT.

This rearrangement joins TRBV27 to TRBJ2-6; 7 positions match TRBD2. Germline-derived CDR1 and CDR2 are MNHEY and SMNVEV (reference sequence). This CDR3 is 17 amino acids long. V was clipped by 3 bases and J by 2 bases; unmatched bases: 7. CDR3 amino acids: CASSFSGIKTGANVLTF. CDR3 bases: TGTGCCAGCAGTTTCAGCGGGATAAAGACTGGGGCCAACGTCCTGACTTTC.

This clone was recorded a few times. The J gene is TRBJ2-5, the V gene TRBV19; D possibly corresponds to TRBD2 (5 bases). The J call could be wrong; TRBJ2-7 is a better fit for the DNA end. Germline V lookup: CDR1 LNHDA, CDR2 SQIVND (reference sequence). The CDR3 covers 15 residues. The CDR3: CASSIGAIGSYEQYF. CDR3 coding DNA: TGTGCCAGTAGTATAGGGGCGATTGGGAGCTACGAGCAGTACTTC.

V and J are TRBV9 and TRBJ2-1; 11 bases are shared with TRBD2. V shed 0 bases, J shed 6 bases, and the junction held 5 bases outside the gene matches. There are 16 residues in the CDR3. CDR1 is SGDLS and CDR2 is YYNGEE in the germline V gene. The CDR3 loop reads CASSVALAGAINEQFF. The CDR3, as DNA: TGTGCCAGCAGCGTAGCACTAGCGGGGGCAATCAATGAGCAGTTCTTC.

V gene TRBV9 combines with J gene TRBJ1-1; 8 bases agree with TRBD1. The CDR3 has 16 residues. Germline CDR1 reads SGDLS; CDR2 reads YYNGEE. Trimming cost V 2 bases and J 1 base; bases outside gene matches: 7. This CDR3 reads CASSVGAGTGNTEAFF. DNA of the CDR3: TGTGCCAGCAGCGTTGGAGCCGGGACAGGGAACACTGAAGCTTTCTTT.

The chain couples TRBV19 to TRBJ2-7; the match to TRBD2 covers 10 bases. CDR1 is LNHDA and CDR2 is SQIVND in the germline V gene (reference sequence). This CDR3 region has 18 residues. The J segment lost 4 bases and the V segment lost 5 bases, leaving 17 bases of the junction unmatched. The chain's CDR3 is CASSPPGGSGLAVYEQYF. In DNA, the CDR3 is TGTGCCAGTAGTCCCCCAGGGGGATCAGGACTAGCGGTATACGAGCAGTACTTC.

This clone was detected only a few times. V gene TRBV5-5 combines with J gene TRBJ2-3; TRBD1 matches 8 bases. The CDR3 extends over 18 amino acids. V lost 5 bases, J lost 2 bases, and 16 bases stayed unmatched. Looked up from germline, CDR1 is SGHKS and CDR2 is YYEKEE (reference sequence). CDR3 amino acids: CASSYGTGATVSTDTQYF. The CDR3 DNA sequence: TGTGCCAGCAGTTACGGGACAGGAGCCACCGTCTCCACAGATACGCAGTATTTT.

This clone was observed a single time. This chain's CDR3 is CASSLQAYNEQFF. The CDR3 DNA reads TGTGCCAGCAGCTTACAGGCGTACAATGAGCAGTTCTTC. The chain carries TRBV11-3 and TRBJ2-1; D gene uncertain. This CDR3 has 13 amino acids. The germline V gene has CDR1 SGHNT and CDR2 YENEEA. The ends were cut back, 2 bases at V and 4 bases at J, with 6 bases in the middle.

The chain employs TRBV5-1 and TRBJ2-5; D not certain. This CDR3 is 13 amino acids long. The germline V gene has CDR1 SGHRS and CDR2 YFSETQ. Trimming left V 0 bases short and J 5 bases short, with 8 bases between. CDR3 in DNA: TGCGCCAGCAGCTTGGCTCCCGGGGAGACCCAGTACTTC. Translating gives CASSLAPGETQYF.

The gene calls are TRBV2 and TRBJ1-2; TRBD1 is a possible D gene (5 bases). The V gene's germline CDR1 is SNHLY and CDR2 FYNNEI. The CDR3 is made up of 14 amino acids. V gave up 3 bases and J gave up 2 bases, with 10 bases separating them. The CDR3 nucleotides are TGTGCCAGCAGTGATCAGGGTTCCAACTATGGCTACACCTTC. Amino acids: CASSDQGSNYGYTF.

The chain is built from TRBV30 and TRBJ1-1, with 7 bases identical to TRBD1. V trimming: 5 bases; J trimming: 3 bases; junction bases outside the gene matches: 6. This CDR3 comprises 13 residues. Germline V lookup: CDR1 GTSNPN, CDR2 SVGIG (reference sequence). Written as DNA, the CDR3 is TGTGCCTGGGGGTGGGACAGAGACACTGAAGCTTTCTTT. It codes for CAWGWDRDTEAFF.

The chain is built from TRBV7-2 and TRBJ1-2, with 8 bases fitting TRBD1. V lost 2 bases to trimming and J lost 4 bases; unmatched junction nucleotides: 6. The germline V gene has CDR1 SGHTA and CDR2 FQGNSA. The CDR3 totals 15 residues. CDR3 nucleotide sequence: TGTGCCAGCAGCTTATTTGACAGGGGCGGCTATGGCTACACCTTC. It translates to CASSLFDRGGYGYTF.

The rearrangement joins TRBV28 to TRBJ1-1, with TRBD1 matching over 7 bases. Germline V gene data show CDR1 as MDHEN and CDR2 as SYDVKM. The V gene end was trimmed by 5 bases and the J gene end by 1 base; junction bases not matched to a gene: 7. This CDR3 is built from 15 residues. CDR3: CASSPRQGWNTEAFF. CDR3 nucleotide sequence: TGTGCCAGCAGTCCCAGACAGGGATGGAACACTGAAGCTTTCTTT. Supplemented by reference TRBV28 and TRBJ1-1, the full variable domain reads DVKVTQSSRYLVKRTGEKVFLECVQDMDHENMFWYRQDPGLGLRLIYFSYDVKMKEKGDIPEGYSVSREKKERFSLILESASTNQTSMYLCASSPRQGWNTEAFFGQGTRLTVV.

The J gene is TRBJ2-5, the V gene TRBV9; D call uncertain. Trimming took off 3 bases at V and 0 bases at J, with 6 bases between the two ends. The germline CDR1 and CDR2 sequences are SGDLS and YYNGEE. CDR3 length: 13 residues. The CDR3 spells CASSGSNQETQYF. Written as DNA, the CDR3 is TGTGCCAGCAGCGGGAGCAACCAAGAGACCCAGTACTTC.

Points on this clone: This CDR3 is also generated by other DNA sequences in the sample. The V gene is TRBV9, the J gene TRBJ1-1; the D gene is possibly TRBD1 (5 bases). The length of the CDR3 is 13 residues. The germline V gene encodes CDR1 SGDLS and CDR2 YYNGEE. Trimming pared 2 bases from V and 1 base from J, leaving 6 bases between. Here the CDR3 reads CASSVQGNTEAFF. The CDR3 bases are TGTGCCAGCAGCGTCCAGGGGAACACTGAAGCTTTCTTT.